These 19 T cell receptor beta chains originate from one sample sequenced in a study of shared clonotypes between healthy human individuals. Profiled with immunoSEQ multiplex PCR; TCRdb holds only in-frame clones, not every one. The table records over a million clones, approximately 70% of them present only once. Sequences were obtained from memory CD4+ T cells sorted from blood. Subset reported: CD45RA-negative fraction. The receptors were sampled from a man younger than 35 in good health.

The genes are TRBV6-1 and TRBJ2-7, with no clear D. The CDR3 totals 13 residues. The V end was cut by 0 bases, the J end by 4 bases, with 7 bases between. CDR1 is MNHNS and CDR2 is SASEGT in the germline V gene. The CDR3 reads CASSEALRYEQYF. CDR3 bases: TGTGCCAGCAGTGAAGCGCTTCGGTACGAGCAGTACTTC.

J is TRBJ1-1 and V is TRBV19; tentative D call: TRBD1 (5 bases). Per the germline V gene, CDR1 is LNHDA and CDR2 is SQIVND (reference sequence). The CDR3 runs to 14 residues. V was pared by 6 bases and J by 2 bases, with 13 bases between. The CDR3 DNA reads TGTGCCAGTAGCCCGGGACGGACAAACACTGAAGCTTTCTTT. It translates to CASSPGRTNTEAFF. Full variable domain (missing parts from reference TRBV19 and TRBJ1-1): DGGITQSPKYLFRKEGQNVTLSCEQNLNHDAMYWYRQDPGQGLRLIYYSQIVNDFQKGDIAEGYSVSREKKESFPLTVTSAQKNPTAFYLCASSPGRTNTEAFFGQGTRLTVV.

This sequence joins TRBV7-2 and TRBJ2-2; perhaps TRBD1 as D (6 bases). V lost 1 base and J lost 2, with 11 bases in between. The germline gives CDR1 SGHTA, CDR2 FQGNSA. The CDR3 totals 16 residues. The CDR3 loop is CASSLGVGGNTGELFF. DNA for the CDR3: TGTGCCAGCAGCTTAGGGGTTGGGGGCAACACCGGGGAGCTGTTTTTT. The full variable domain, its missing parts supplied by reference TRBV7-2 and TRBJ2-2, is GAGVSQSPSNKVTEKGKDVELRCDPISGHTALYWYRQSLGQGLEFLIYFQGNSAPDKSGLPSDRFSAERTGGSVSTLTIQRTQQEDSAVYLCASSLGVGGNTGELFFGEGSRLTVL.

This clone was seen once. CDR3 sequence reads: CASSEAGLAQETQYF. CDR3 in DNA: TGTGCCAGCAGTGAAGCGGGACTAGCACAAGAGACCCAGTACTTC. The V and J genes are TRBV6-1 and TRBJ2-5, with 9 bases fitting TRBD2. The germline gives CDR1 MNHNS, CDR2 SASEGT. Unmatched junction bases numbered 1, after V lost 0 bases and J lost 2 bases. The CDR3 is made up of 15 amino acids.

As to this clone: At one boundary the junction diverges from the germline segment, which might be a read error. The gene calls are TRBV7-7 and TRBJ2-6; no clear D. CDR1 and CDR2 from the germline V gene are SSHAT and FNYEAQ (reference sequence). This CDR3 contains 15 residues. As DNA, the CDR3 is TGTGCTAGCAGCGAAGATCGGGCTGGGGCCAACGTCCTGACTTTC. Translated: CASSEDRAGANVLTF.

The CDR3 DNA sequence: TGTGCCAGTAGTGTCATGGGAACTAATTCACCCCTCCACTTT. Protein: CASSVMGTNSPLHF. The chain employs TRBV19 and TRBJ1-6; D is unresolved. CDR1 is LNHDA, CDR2 SQIVND, per germline (reference sequence). The CDR3 extends over 14 amino acids. With 5 bases removed from V and 6 bases from J, the gap between germline ends came to 11 bases.

A remark on this clone: One base separates it from a far larger clone, so it is likely a read error. This sample also contains other DNA sequences that code for the same CDR3. V gene TRBV6-5 combines with J gene TRBJ2-7; 7 nucleotides match TRBD1. With 3 bases clipped from V and 1 base from J, the junction kept 6 bases outside the gene matches. Looked up from germline, CDR1 is MNHEY and CDR2 is SVGAGI. The CDR3 consists of 15 residues. The CDR3, as DNA: TGTGCCAGCAGTTATGGACAGGACCATTCCTACGAGCAGTACTTC. Amino acids: CASSYGQDHSYEQYF.

The V call is TRBV5-1, the J call TRBJ1-1; D is perhaps TRBD1 (5 bases). Germline V gene sequence: CDR1 SGHRS, CDR2 YFSETQ. This CDR3 has 15 residues. The V end lost 2 bases, the J end lost 0 bases, and 11 bases lay between the germline ends. Written as DNA, the CDR3 is TGCGCCAGCAGCTTATCCGGGACCGTGAACACTGAAGCTTTCTTT. Its translation is CASSLSGTVNTEAFF.

The chain is built from TRBV9 and TRBJ1-6; D may be TRBD1 (6 bases). CDR1 is SGDLS, CDR2 YYNGEE, per germline. The V gene lost 0 bases and the J gene lost 6 bases, with 7 bases spanning the gap. The CDR3 covers 14 residues. The CDR3 region has the DNA TGTGCCAGCAGCGTAGGAGGGGGTAATTCACCCCTCCACTTT. Its protein product is CASSVGGGNSPLHF. Together with reference TRBV9 and TRBJ1-6, the CDR3 gives the full variable domain: DSGVTQTPKHLITATGQRVTLRCSPRSGDLSVYWYQQSLDQGLQFLIQYYNGEERAKGNILERFSAQQFPDLHSELNLSSLELGDSALYFCASSVGGGNSPLHFGNGTRLTVT.

This chain connects TRBV7-9 to TRBJ1-1; D ambiguous. The CDR3 sequence is 15 residues long. Between the trimmed V and J ends, which lost 1 base and 0 bases, there was a span of 9 bases. Germline loops: CDR1 SEHNR, CDR2 FQNEAQ (reference sequence). The DNA for the CDR3 is TGTGCCAGCAGCTTAGATTGGGAAATGAACACTGAAGCTTTCTTT. This sequence encodes CASSLDWEMNTEAFF.

This clone was observed a few times. The chain carries TRBV29-1 and TRBJ2-5; 11 bases map to TRBD2. CDR3 length: 17 amino acids. With 7 bases clipped from V and 1 base from J, the junction kept 14 bases outside the gene matches. Germline V gene data show CDR1 as SQVTM and CDR2 as ANQGSEA. The CDR3 is CSALGLAVSGSQETQYF. CDR3 coding DNA: TGCAGCGCCCTGGGACTAGCGGTCTCAGGGAGCCAAGAGACCCAGTACTTC.

The count of this clone is one. The chain links TRBV28 to TRBJ2-1; 7 bases fit TRBD1. Germline V gene data show CDR1 as MDHEN and CDR2 as SYDVKM. The CDR3 is made up of 14 amino acids. The V segment lost 5 bases and the J segment 6 bases; nucleotides outside the gene matches: 7. The CDR3 protein is CASSRGPRVNEQFF. As DNA, the CDR3 is TGTGCCAGCAGTAGGGGGCCGAGGGTCAATGAGCAGTTCTTC.

This chain uses TRBV30 with TRBJ1-1; the D is unclear. CDR3 size: 14 residues. V lost 0 bases, J lost 1 base, and 9 bases lay in between. Germline loops: CDR1 GTSNPN, CDR2 SVGIG (reference sequence). The CDR3 DNA is TGTGCCTGGAGTGTTTCTGGGAGGAACACTGAAGCTTTCTTT. Its translation is CAWSVSGRNTEAFF.

The V and J genes are TRBV4-2 and TRBJ2-5; D is uncertain. TRBJ2-7 explains the end of the DNA better; the J call may be wrong. This CDR3 region has 12 residues. The germline gives CDR1 LGHNA, CDR2 YNFKEQ. The CDR3 coding sequence is TGTGCCAGCAGCCAAGATAACTACGAGCAGTACTTC. Translating it yields CASSQDNYEQYF.

The V call is TRBV10-1, the J call TRBJ1-1; perhaps TRBD1 as D (5 bases). This CDR3 contains 14 residues. Germline values: CDR1 WNHNN, CDR2 SYGVQD (reference sequence). The V and J ends lost 8 bases and 10 bases respectively, with 23 bases between them. CDR3 sequence (DNA): TGCGCCAGCGGAGGGGACCGCTCGCGCAGAGGAGCTTTCTTT. It yields the protein CASGGDRSRRGAFF.

The V call is TRBV30, the J call TRBJ2-7; 7 bases agree with TRBD1. V was clipped by 1 base and J by 0 bases; unmatched bases: 9. The germline gives CDR1 GTSNPN, CDR2 SVGIG (reference sequence). The CDR3 covers 16 residues. DNA of the CDR3: TGTGCCTGGAGTGCCGCGACAGGGTTGAGCTCCTACGAGCAGTACTTC. Translating it yields CAWSAATGLSSYEQYF.

The CDR3 spells CASSEPLGGESEQYF. In nucleotides, the CDR3 is TGTGCCAGCAGTGAACCCTTAGGGGGCGAGTCCGAGCAGTACTTC. This rearrangement joins TRBV6-1 to TRBJ2-7; 7 nucleotides match TRBD1. The CDR3 has 15 residues. Germline loops: CDR1 MNHNS, CDR2 SASEGT. Trimming at V came to 2 bases and at J to 6 bases, leaving 10 bases not matched to a gene.

Comments on this clone: A much larger clone is a single base away; this may be a read error. The chain uses TRBV5-4 and TRBJ1-5, with no clear D. V was trimmed by 3 bases and J by 4 bases, leaving 5 bases between them. The CDR3 extends over 12 amino acids. Germline CDR1 is SGHNT and CDR2 is YYREEE (reference sequence). CDR3 nucleotides: TGTGCCAGCAGCTACGGGAATCAGCCCCAGCATTTT. This codes for CASSYGNQPQHF.

The J gene is TRBJ2-3, the V gene TRBV5-1, with D possibly being TRBD2 (6 bases). This CDR3 has 15 residues. The V gene lost 0 bases and the J gene lost 5 bases, with 13 bases spanning the gap. Germline loops: CDR1 SGHRS, CDR2 YFSETQ. Here the CDR3 DNA reads TGCGCCAGCAGCTTGGGGCGGGAAGCAGGAGATACGCAGTATTTT. Its protein is CASSLGREAGDTQYF.